This T cell receptor (beta chain) was captured by sequencing in a study of T-cell memory formation after mild COVID-19. This CDR3 spans 17 amino acids. Trimming pared 0 bases from V and 0 bases from J, leaving 15 bases between. Germline-derived CDR1 and CDR2 are SGDLS and YYNGEE. From the 5' RACE reads, TCRdb called clonotypes with MiXCR, one entry per CDR3 protein. The sample carries 280,000 or so distinct CDR3 sequences, roughly 18% recorded once. This clonotype has a handful of counts. This chain links TRBV9 with TRBJ1-1, with D possibly being TRBD1 (6 bases). Sample: PBMCs or a T cell subset sorted from them (not recorded which). The receptor was isolated from a young man who had mild COVID-19 (a few samples of this study predate the infection). Cell type and time point are not known. The chain's CDR3 is CASSVAPWGAMNTEAFF. In DNA, the CDR3 is TGTGCCAGCAGCGTAGCCCCTTGGGGGGCCATGAACACTGAAGCTTTCTTT. The variable domain in full, completed from reference TRBV9 and TRBJ1-1, reads DSGVTQTPKHLITATGQRVTLRCSPRSGDLSVYWYQQSLDQGLQFLIQYYNGEERAKGNILERFSAQQFPDLHSELNLSSLELGDSALYFCASSVAPWGAMNTEAFFGQGTRLTVV.